A single sample is the source of the 5 T cell receptor beta chains below, sequenced in a study of PD-1 blockade in classical Hodgkin lymphoma. Clones were read by immunoSEQ multiplex PCR, and TCRdb kept only the in-frame ones, dropping some. Of 9,900 or so clones in the sample, more than 75% were seen once. After autologous stem cell transplantation all patients relapsed, and prior brentuximab vedotin exposure differed between cohorts. The specimen was peripheral blood mononuclear cells (PBMCs), collected at baseline. The receptors derive from a human donor with classical Hodgkin lymphoma.

This chain links TRBV5-4 with TRBJ2-1, with 15 bases identical to TRBD2. CDR1 and CDR2 (germline): SGHNT, YYREEE (reference sequence). CDR3 length: 14 amino acids. V shed 4 bases, J shed 15 bases, and the junction held 8 bases outside the gene matches. The CDR3 loop reads CASSEGLAGGSMFF. CDR3 nucleotide sequence: TGTGCCAGCAGCGAGGGACTAGCGGGAGGTTCAATGTTCTTC. The full variable domain, its missing parts supplied by reference TRBV5-4 and TRBJ2-1, is ETGVTQSPTHLIKTRGQQVTLRCSSQSGHNTVSWYQQALGQGPQFIFQYYREEENGRGNFPPRFSGLQFPNYSSELNVNALELDDSALYLCASSEGLAGGSMFFGPGTRLTVL.

There are a few counts of this clone. The chain employs TRBV7-6 and TRBJ2-7, with D possibly called TRBD1 or TRBD2 (5 bases each). The CDR3 extends over 15 amino acids. V gave up 5 bases and J gave up 5 bases, with 19 bases separating them. Germline V gene data show CDR1 as SGHVS and CDR2 as FNYEAQ. CDR3 sequence reads: CASSARPGPSDEQYF. The CDR3 nucleotides read TGTGCCAGCAGCGCAAGACCGGGGCCCTCGGACGAGCAGTACTTC.

This clone showed up just once. The rearrangement uses TRBV7-9 and TRBJ2-7; the D call may be TRBD1 or TRBD2 (5 bases each). The CDR3 length is 16 residues. V was clipped by 5 bases and J by 1 base, with 18 bases between them. Germline V CDR1 and CDR2: SEHNR, FQNEAQ (reference sequence). CDR3 sequence: CASSPSNGTSSYEQYF. The DNA of the CDR3 is TGTGCCAGCAGCCCATCTAACGGGACGTCTTCCTACGAGCAGTACTTC.

This chain connects TRBV4-1 to TRBJ1-4; D possibly corresponds to TRBD1 (5 bases). V lost 4 bases, J lost 6 bases, and 15 bases lay in between. Per germline, CDR1 MGHRA and CDR2 YSYEKL. There are 15 residues in the CDR3. The CDR3 reads CASSRRDVGDEKLFF. CDR3 nucleotides: TGCGCCAGCAGCCGCCGGGACGTCGGGGATGAAAAACTGTTTTTT.

The CDR3 reads CASSFSTNTEAFF. The CDR3 DNA follows: TGTGCCAGCAGTTTCTCGACGAACACTGAAGCTTTCTTT. This chain connects TRBV27 to TRBJ1-1, with unresolved D. CDR3 size: 13 residues. In germline, CDR1 is MNHEY, CDR2 SMNVEV (reference sequence). The V and J ends lost 3 bases and 1 base respectively, with 6 bases between them.